A selection of T cell receptor beta chains follows, all from one sample in a study of T cell repertoires in cytomegalovirus infection. One entry per CDR3 protein, called by TCRdb with MiXCR from the reads. The sample holds fewer than 950,000 distinct CDR3 sequences; approximately 32% are singletons and the top ten take over 10%. No antigen is known for these receptors. The specimen comprised cultured CD8+ T cells from PBMCs, sampled from culture after CMV antigen stimulation. The receptors shown here come from a human donor in good health (CMV status not recorded). Some clones in this sample may be carry-over from other donors' samples. Each CDR3 is given with its conserved first and last residue. D genes are given only for firm matches. Only some rows state a clone size, as once, few, many or a class for expanded clones.

V gene	clone size	J gene	D gene	CDR3 protein	CDR3 DNA
TRBV10-3	-	TRBJ2-3	-	CAIRLKPPGSITDTQYF	TGTGCCATCAGACTGAAGCCCCCGGGGTCCATCACAGATACGCAGTATTTT
TRBV7-6	-	TRBJ2-3	-	CTSSSLPPRITPEDTDTQYF	TGTACCAGCAGCTCACTACCCCCTAGAATAACCCCAGAAGACACAGATACGCAGTATTTT
TRBV15	-	TRBJ2-7	-	CATSRERGNILFEQYF	TGTGCCACCAGCAGAGAGCGGGGAAATATACTCTTCGAGCAGTACTTC
TRBV29-1	-	TRBJ1-1	-	CSVDGRKGVNTEAFF	TGCAGCGTTGATGGTCGAAAAGGGGTGAACACTGAAGCTTTCTTT
TRBV27	-	TRBJ1-1	TRBD1	CASSSDRDSRLLTEAFF	TGTGCCAGCAGTTCAGACCGGGACAGTAGACTACTGACTGAAGCTTTCTTT
TRBV28	-	TRBJ2-5	-	CASSFSVQQETQYF	TGTGCCAGCAGTTTCTCGGTACAGCAAGAGACCCAGTACTTC
TRBV6-5	-	TRBJ2-3	-	CASSYFGETDTQYF	TGTGCCAGCAGTTACTTTGGGGAGACAGATACGCAGTATTTT
TRBV6-2/TRBV6-3	few	TRBJ2-3	TRBD2	CASSYPSGTSTDTQYF	TGTGCCAGCAGTTATCCTAGCGGAACTAGCACAGATACGCAGTATTTT
TRBV19	-	TRBJ1-1	TRBD1	CASRQTGVTEAFF	TGTGCCAGTAGACAGACAGGGGTGACTGAAGCTTTCTTT
TRBV7-2	many	TRBJ2-1	TRBD1	CASSLDRDRGYNEQFF	TGTGCCAGCAGCTTGGACCGGGACAGGGGTTACAATGAGCAGTTCTTC
TRBV4-1	many	TRBJ1-6	-	CASSQERTLGISKYNSPLHF	TGCGCCAGCAGCCAAGAGCGGACTCTCGGGATTTCGAAATATAATTCACCCCTCCACTTT
TRBV7-9	-	TRBJ2-1	TRBD1	CASGRTGEQFF	TGTGCCAGCGGCCGGACAGGTGAGCAGTTCTTC
TRBV5-1	-	TRBJ1-5	-	CASSSGTNQPQHF	TGCGCCAGCAGCTCAGGGACAAATCAGCCCCAGCATTTT
TRBV6-1	-	TRBJ1-5	-	CASRETWGSSNQPQHF	TGTGCCAGCAGAGAGACGTGGGGGTCTAGCAATCAGCCCCAGCATTTT
TRBV10-3	few	TRBJ2-1	TRBD1	CAIREGQATYNEQFF	TGTGCCATCAGGGAGGGACAGGCAACCTACAATGAGCAGTTCTTC
TRBV7-9	-	TRBJ1-5	-	CASSAEGRGQPQHF	TGTGCCAGCAGTGCCGAGGGTAGGGGGCAGCCCCAGCATTTT
TRBV2	-	TRBJ2-5	TRBD2	CASSVGTIQETQYF	TGTGCCAGCAGTGTTGGGACTATCCAAGAGACCCAGTACTTC
TRBV4-1	-	TRBJ1-2	-	CASSSRGGADYGYTF	TGCGCCAGCAGCTCTCGGGGAGGGGCGGACTATGGCTACACCTTC
TRBV29-1	-	TRBJ1-2	TRBD1	CSVENRGLDYGYTF	TGCAGCGTTGAGAACAGGGGGCTGGACTATGGCTACACCTTC
TRBV5-1	-	TRBJ2-7	-	CASSLEWYEQYF	TGCGCCAGCAGCTTGGAGTGGTACGAGCAGTACTTC
TRBV27	few	TRBJ1-2	TRBD1	CASSSWGQGLRYGYTF	TGTGCCAGCAGTTCTTGGGGACAGGGTTTAAGATATGGCTACACCTTC
TRBV4-1	-	TRBJ2-5	-	CASSQVSRSPETQYF	TGCGCCAGCAGCCAAGTATCTAGGAGTCCAGAGACCCAGTACTTC
TRBV15	-	TRBJ2-7	-	CATSETYEQYF	TGTGCCACTAGCGAGACATACGAGCAGTACTTC
TRBV20-1	-	TRBJ2-5	TRBD1	CSAQPLDRGLETQYF	TGCAGTGCTCAACCCCTCGACAGGGGGCTGGAGACCCAGTACTTC
TRBV7-3	-	TRBJ2-3	TRBD2	CASSLIGGRADTQYF	TGTGCCAGCAGCTTAATTGGCGGGAGGGCAGATACGCAGTATTTT
TRBV24-1	few	TRBJ1-5	TRBD1	CATSELHGQGTGSVQPQHF	TGTGCCACCAGTGAGCTCCACGGACAGGGGACGGGGTCCGTACAGCCCCAGCATTTT
TRBV2	-	TRBJ1-1	-	CASNPDLGGMNTEAFF	TGTGCCAGCAACCCAGACTTGGGCGGCATGAACACTGAAGCTTTCTTT
TRBV4-1	few	TRBJ2-1	-	CASSQHGQGEQFF	TGCGCCAGCAGCCAACACGGACAAGGCGAGCAGTTCTTC
TRBV19	few	TRBJ1-4	-	CASQDLWVATNEKLFF	TGTGCCAGTCAAGATCTATGGGTGGCAACTAATGAAAAACTGTTTTTT
TRBV12-3/TRBV12-4	-	TRBJ2-1	TRBD2	CASSDAASGGAYNEQFF	TGTGCCAGCAGCGATGCCGCTTCGGGGGGGGCTTACAATGAGCAGTTCTTC
TRBV7-6	-	TRBJ2-1	-	CASSFGRNQLYNEQFF	TGTGCCAGCAGCTTCGGGCGCAACCAGCTTTACAATGAGCAGTTCTTC
TRBV7-9	-	TRBJ2-2	-	CASSPRNGGNTGELFF	TGTGCCAGCAGCCCCAGGAACGGGGGGAACACCGGGGAGCTGTTTTTT
TRBV12-3/TRBV12-4	-	TRBJ1-2	-	CASRHSYGYTF	TGTGCCAGCAGACACAGCTATGGCTACACCTTC
TRBV6-2/TRBV6-3	-	TRBJ2-3	-	CASSAYQDTQYF	TGTGCCAGCAGTGCCTACCAGGATACGCAGTATTTT
TRBV10-3	-	TRBJ2-7	TRBD1	CAIWGQGGEQYF	TGTGCCATCTGGGGACAGGGAGGGGAGCAGTACTTC
TRBV19	-	TRBJ1-1	-	CASSIGRYLDTEAFF	TGTGCCAGTAGTATAGGGAGGTATCTGGACACTGAAGCTTTCTTT
TRBV4-1	few	TRBJ2-1	TRBD1	CASSLQGLGYNEQFF	TGCGCCAGCAGCCTACAGGGGCTTGGGTACAATGAGCAGTTCTTC
TRBV4-2	few	TRBJ2-7	-	CASSQDFLEQYF	TGTGCCAGCAGCCAAGATTTCCTCGAGCAGTACTTC
TRBV7-6	many	TRBJ1-4	-	CASSLNGFSNEKLFF	TGTGCCAGCAGCTTAAACGGGTTTTCTAATGAAAAACTGTTTTTT
TRBV6-1	-	TRBJ1-1	-	CASREPGHKNTEAFF	TGTGCCAGCAGGGAGCCGGGACACAAGAACACTGAAGCTTTCTTT
TRBV7-2	many	TRBJ2-4	TRBD2	CASSLAGRGAKNIQYF	TGTGCCAGCAGCTTAGCAGGGAGGGGAGCCAAAAACATTCAGTACTTC
TRBV20-1	few	TRBJ1-5	-	CSAQSSVGGQPQHF	TGCAGTGCTCAGTCGTCTGTCGGAGGCCAGCCCCAGCATTTT
TRBV4-3	-	TRBJ1-5	-	CASSQDHGYNQPQHF	TGCGCCAGCAGCCAAGATCATGGTTACAATCAGCCCCAGCATTTT
TRBV7-6	-	TRBJ1-2	-	CASSPPGASYGYTF	TGTGCCAGCAGCCCCCCAGGGGCTAGCTATGGCTACACCTTC
TRBV29-1	few	TRBJ2-7	TRBD2	CSVRAGTYEQYF	TGCAGCGTTCGAGCGGGAACCTACGAGCAGTACTTC
TRBV7-2	many	TRBJ2-2	-	CASSLAQGPMNTGELFF	TGTGCCAGCAGCTTAGCGCAAGGACCGATGAACACCGGGGAGCTGTTTTTT
TRBV19	few	TRBJ2-1	-	CASNAYPINEQFF	TGTGCCAGTAACGCCTACCCTATCAATGAGCAGTTCTTC
TRBV7-8	many	TRBJ2-3	TRBD1	CASSSLPTGDDTDTQYF	TGTGCCAGCAGCTCTTTACCCACAGGGGACGACACAGATACGCAGTATTTT
TRBV28	-	TRBJ2-2	-	CASSHPLPVNGNTGELFF	TGTGCCAGCAGCCATCCCCTACCAGTAAACGGGAACACCGGGGAGCTGTTTTTT
TRBV13	-	TRBJ2-2	TRBD2	CASSPWTSGAGELFF	TGTGCCAGCAGCCCATGGACTAGCGGGGCCGGGGAGCTGTTTTTT
TRBV20-1	-	TRBJ1-1	TRBD1	CSAILDRGRDYTEAFF	TGCAGCGCGATCTTGGACAGGGGGCGCGACTACACTGAAGCTTTCTTT
TRBV24-1	-	TRBJ2-1	-	CATSDRGSWGYNEQFF	TGTGCCACCAGTGATCGTGGGTCATGGGGTTACAATGAGCAGTTCTTC
TRBV6-5	-	TRBJ1-6	-	CASSLVARVRLRENSPLHF	TGTGCCAGCAGTTTGGTCGCGAGGGTCAGGCTCCGCGAGAATTCACCCCTCCACTTT
TRBV11-3	-	TRBJ2-2	-	CASSPDSSFRTGELFF	TGTGCCAGCAGCCCGGACAGTTCGTTTCGCACCGGGGAGCTGTTTTTT
TRBV27	few	TRBJ2-4	-	CASSLSGRSKNIQYF	TGTGCCAGCAGTTTATCAGGGCGGTCCAAAAACATTCAGTACTTC